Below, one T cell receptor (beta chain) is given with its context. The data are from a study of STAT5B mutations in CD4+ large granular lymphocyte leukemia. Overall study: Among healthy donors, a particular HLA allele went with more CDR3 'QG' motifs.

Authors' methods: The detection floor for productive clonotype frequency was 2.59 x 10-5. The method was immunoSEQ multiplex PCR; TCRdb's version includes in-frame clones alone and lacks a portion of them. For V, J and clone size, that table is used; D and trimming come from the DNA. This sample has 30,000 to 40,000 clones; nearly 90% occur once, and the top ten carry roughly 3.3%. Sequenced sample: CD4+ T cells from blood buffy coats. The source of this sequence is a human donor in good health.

The CDR3 DNA follows: TGTGCCAGTAGTATAGGACAGTTGAACACTGAAGCTTTCTTT. Protein: CASSIGQLNTEAFF. The gene calls are TRBV19 and TRBJ1-1; maybe TRBD1 (5 bases). Trimming took 1 base from V and 0 from J, leaving 6 bases between them. This CDR3 has 14 residues. Per germline, CDR1 LNHDA and CDR2 SQIVND (reference sequence).